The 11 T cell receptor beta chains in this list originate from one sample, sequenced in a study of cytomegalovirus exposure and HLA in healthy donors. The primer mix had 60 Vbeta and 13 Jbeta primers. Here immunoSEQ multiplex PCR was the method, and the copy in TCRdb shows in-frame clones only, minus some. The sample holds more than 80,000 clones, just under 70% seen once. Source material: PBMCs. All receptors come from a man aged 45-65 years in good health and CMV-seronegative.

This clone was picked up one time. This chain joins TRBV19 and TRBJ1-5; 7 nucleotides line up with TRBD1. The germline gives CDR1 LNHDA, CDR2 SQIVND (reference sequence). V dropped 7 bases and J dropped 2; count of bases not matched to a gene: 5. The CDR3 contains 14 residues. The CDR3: CASTTGQGNQPQHF. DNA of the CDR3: TGTGCCAGTACCACCGGACAGGGCAATCAGCCCCAGCATTTT.

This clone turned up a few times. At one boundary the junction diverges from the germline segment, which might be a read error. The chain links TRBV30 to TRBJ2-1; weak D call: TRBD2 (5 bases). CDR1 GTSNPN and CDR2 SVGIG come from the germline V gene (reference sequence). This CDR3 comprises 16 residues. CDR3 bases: TGTGCCTGGAGTGTACCCGGGATCGCCTCCTTCAATGAGCAGTTCTTC. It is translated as CAWSVPGIASFNEQFF.

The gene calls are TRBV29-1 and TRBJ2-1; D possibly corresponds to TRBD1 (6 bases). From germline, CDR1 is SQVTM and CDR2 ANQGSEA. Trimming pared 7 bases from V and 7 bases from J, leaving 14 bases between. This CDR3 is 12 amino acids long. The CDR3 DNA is TGCAGCGCGGACAGAGGGGGAAATGAGCAGTTCTTC. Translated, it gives CSADRGGNEQFF.

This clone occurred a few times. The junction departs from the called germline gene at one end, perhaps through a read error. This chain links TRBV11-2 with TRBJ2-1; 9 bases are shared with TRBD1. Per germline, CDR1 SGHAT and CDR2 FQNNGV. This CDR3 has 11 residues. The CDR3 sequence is CASSLDRGRVF. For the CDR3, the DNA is TGTGCCAGCAGCTTGGACAGGGGTCGCGTCTTC.

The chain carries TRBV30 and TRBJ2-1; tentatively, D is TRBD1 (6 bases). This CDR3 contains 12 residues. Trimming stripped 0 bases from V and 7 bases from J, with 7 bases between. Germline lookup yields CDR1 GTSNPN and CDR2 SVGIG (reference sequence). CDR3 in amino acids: CAWSVQGNEQFF. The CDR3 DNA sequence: TGTGCCTGGAGTGTACAGGGAAATGAGCAGTTCTTC.

The CDR3 sequence is CASSLERGTGYYGYTF. The CDR3 nucleotides read TGTGCCAGCAGCTTAGAACGCGGGACAGGCTATTATGGCTACACCTTC. The V gene is TRBV7-2, the J gene TRBJ1-2, with 8 bases aligning to TRBD1. V dropped 1 base and J dropped 5; count of bases not matched to a gene: 9. The CDR3 has 16 amino acids. Germline values: CDR1 SGHTA, CDR2 FQGNSA.

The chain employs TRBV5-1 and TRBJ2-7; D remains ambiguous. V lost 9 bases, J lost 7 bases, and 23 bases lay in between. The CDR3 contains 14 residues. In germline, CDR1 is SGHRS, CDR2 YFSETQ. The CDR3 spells CATRSGASLREQYV. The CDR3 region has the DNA TGCGCCACTAGGAGTGGAGCGTCGCTTCGGGAGCAGTACGTC.

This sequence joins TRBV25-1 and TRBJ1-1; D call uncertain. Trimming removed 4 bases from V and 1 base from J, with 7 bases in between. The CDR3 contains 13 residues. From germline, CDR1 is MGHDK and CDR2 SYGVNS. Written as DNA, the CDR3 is TGTGCCAGCAGTGGGGCATCGAACACTGAAGCTTTCTTT. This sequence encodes CASSGASNTEAFF.

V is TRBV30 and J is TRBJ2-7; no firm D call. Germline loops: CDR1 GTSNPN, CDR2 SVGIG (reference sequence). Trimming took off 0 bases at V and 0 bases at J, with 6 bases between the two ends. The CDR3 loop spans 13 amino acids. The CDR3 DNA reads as TGTGCCTGGAGTGTGCACAGCTCCTACGAGCAGTACGTC. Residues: CAWSVHSSYEQYV.

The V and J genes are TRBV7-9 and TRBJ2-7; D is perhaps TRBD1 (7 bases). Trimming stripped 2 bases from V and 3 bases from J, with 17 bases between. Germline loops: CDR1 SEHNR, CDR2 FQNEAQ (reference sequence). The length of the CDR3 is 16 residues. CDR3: CASSLTPRGDSYEQYF. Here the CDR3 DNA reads TGTGCCAGCAGCTTAACCCCGAGGGGGGACAGCTACGAGCAGTACTTC.

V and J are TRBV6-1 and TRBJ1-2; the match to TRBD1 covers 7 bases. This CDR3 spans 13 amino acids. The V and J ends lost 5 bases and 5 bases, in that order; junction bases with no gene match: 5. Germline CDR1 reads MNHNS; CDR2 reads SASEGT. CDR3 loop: CASSQGGTYGYTF. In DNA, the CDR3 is TGTGCCAGCAGTCAGGGGGGAACTTATGGCTACACCTTC.